The source of this TCR beta chain is a study of blood T cell repertoires in COVID-19. As for the study in general: Italy, Spain and the United States were the sources of the convalescent and acute COVID-19 samples.

Assay: immunoSEQ multiplex PCR; the TCRdb copy retains only in-frame clones and omits some. The sample includes about 120,000 clones, over 65% seen only once; the top ten take 2% to 2.5%. Germline V lookup: CDR1 SGHNT, CDR2 YENEEA. The CDR3 spans 13 residues. The ends lost 5 bases at V and 4 bases at J; junction bases unmatched: 2. The chain couples TRBV11-3 to TRBJ2-7, with 10 bases that match TRBD1. The sequenced material came from peripheral blood. The origin of this receptor is a man aged 25 to 40 with acute or convalescent COVID-19. DNA of the CDR3: TGTGCCAGCAGCGGACAGGGGGGGTACGAGCAGTACTTC. This encodes CASSGQGGYEQYF.